The T cell receptor (beta chain) under discussion was sequenced for a study of blood T cells in healthy people across ages. At least 6 micrograms of total RNA were extracted per sample. Together with a sample-barcoded 5' primer, a J-beta primer mix was included in a second PCR lasting about 6 to 12 cycles. Every cDNA molecule bore a tag from a template-switch adaptor containing 12 random nucleotides. Each CDR3 protein gets one entry after TCRdb re-called the 5' RACE reads with MiXCR. The sample yields fewer than 1.5 million distinct CDR3 sequences, roughly 40% seen once. This CDR3 has 14 amino acids. The germline gives CDR1 ENHRY, CDR2 SYGVKD. The ends were cut back, 6 bases at V and 1 base at J, with 12 bases in the middle.

This clonotype was sampled from a woman aged 18-35 years in good health. This chain connects TRBV10-3 to TRBJ2-5, with D possibly TRBD2 on 6 matching bases. The sample taken for sequencing was blood. Here the CDR3 reads CAISAGTSQETQYF. The CDR3 DNA reads TGTGCCATCAGCGCAGGGACTTCCCAAGAGACCCAGTACTTC.